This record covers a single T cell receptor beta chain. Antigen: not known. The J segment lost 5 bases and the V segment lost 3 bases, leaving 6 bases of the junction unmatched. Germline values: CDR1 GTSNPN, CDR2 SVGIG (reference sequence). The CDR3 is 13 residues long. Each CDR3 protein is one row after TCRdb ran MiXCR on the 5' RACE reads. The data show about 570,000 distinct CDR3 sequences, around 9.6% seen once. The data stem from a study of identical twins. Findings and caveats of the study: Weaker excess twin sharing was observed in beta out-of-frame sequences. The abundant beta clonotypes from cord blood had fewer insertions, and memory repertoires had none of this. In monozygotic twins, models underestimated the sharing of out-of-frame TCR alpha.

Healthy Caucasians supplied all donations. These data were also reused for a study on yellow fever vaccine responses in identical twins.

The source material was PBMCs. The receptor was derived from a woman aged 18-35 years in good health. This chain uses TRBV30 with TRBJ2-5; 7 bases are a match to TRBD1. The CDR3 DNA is TGTGCCTGGAGCCAGACAGGGCCCGAGACCCAGTACTTC. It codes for CAWSQTGPETQYF.